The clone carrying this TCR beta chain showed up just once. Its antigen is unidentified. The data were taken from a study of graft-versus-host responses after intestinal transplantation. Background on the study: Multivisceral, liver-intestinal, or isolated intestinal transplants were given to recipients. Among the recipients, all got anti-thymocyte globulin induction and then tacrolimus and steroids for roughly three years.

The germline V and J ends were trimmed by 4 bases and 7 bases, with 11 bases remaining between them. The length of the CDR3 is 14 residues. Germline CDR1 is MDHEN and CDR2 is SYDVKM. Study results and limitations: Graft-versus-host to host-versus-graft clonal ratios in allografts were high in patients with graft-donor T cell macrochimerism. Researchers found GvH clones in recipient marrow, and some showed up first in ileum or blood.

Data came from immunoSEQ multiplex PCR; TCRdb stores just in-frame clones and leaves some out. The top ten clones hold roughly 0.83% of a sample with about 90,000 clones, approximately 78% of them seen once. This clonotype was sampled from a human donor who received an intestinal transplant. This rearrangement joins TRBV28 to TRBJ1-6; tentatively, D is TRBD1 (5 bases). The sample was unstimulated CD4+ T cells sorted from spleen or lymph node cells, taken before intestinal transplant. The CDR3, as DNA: TGTGCCAGCAGTTCTTCAGGGTGGAATTCACCCCTCCACTTT. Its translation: CASSSSGWNSPLHF.